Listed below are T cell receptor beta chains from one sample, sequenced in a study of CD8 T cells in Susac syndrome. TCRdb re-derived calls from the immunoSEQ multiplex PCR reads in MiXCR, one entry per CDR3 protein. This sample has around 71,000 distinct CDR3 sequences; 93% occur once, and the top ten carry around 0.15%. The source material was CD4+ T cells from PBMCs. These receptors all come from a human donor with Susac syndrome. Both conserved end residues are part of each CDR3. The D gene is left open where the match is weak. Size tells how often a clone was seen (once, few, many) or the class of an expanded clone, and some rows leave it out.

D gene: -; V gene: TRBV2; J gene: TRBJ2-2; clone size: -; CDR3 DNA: TGTGCCAGCGTCGAGACAGGTCCGAACACCGGGGAGCTGTTTTTT; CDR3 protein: CASVETGPNTGELFF
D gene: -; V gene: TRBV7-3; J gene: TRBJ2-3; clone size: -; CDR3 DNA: TGTGCCAGCAGCGAGGATTCGGCTACAGATACGCAGTATTTT; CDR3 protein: CASSEDSATDTQYF
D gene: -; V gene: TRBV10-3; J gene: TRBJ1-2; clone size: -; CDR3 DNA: TGTGCCATCAGTGACAGGAGCTATGGCTACACCTTC; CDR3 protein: CAISDRSYGYTF
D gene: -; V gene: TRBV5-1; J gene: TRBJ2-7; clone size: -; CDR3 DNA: TGCGCCAGCAGCTTGACAGATATCGAGCAGTACTTC; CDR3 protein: CASSLTDIEQYF
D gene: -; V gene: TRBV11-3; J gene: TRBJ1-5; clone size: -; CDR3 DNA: TGTGCCAGCAGCTTGGGGCAGGGAGAAAATCAGCCCCAGCATTTT; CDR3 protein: CASSLGQGENQPQHF
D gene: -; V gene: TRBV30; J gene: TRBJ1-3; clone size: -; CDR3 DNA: TGTGCCTGGAGTGTAGTATCGGTCTCTGGAAACACCATATATTTT; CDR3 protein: CAWSVVSVSGNTIYF
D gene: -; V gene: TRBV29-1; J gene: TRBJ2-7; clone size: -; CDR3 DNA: TGCAGCGTTGCGGAGGTGGACGAGCAGTACTTC; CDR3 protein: CSVAEVDEQYF
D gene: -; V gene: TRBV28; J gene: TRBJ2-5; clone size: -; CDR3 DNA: TGTGCCAGCAGTTTCGGGGGTCCCCAAGAGACCCAGTACTTC; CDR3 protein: CASSFGGPQETQYF
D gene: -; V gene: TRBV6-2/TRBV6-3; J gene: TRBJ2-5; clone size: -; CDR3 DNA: TGTGCCAGCAGTCCCTCACAGAGATACTCACAAGAGACCCAGTACTTC; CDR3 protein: CASSPSQRYSQETQYF
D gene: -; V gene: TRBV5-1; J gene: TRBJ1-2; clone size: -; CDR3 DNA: TGCGCCAGCAGCTTGGGCAGGCCAACGGAAAGCTCGTACTATGGCTACACCTTC; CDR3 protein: CASSLGRPTESSYYGYTF
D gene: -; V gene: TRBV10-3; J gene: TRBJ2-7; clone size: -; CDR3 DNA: TGTGCCATCAGTTTTCCGCAGGGCACCGAGCAGTACTTC; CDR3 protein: CAISFPQGTEQYF
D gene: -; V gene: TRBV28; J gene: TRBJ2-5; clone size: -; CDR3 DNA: TGTGCCAGCAGAGCCCCGGGCCTATCCTTGGGTCAAGAGACCCAGTACTTC; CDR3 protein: CASRAPGLSLGQETQYF
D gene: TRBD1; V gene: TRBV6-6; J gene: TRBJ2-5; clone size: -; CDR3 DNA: TGTGCCAGCAGTGGCGACAGGGGCTGGGCGGAGACCCAGTACTTC; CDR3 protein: CASSGDRGWAETQYF
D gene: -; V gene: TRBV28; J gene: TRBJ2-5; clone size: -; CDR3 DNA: TGTGCCAGCAAGATTGGGGGTACAGGAGAGACCCAGTACTTC; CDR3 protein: CASKIGGTGETQYF
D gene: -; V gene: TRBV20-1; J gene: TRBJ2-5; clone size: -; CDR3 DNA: TGCAGTGCTAGAGATTCGTCCGAGGGGGAAGAGACCCAGTACTTC; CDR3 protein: CSARDSSEGEETQYF
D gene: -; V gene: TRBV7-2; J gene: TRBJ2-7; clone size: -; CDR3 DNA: TGTGCCAGCAGCTTAGCGCAGCCGGCCTACGAGCAGTACTTC; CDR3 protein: CASSLAQPAYEQYF
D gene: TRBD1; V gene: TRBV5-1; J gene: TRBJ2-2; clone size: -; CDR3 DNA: TGCGCCAGCAGGAGACAGGGGGACACCGGGGAGCTGTTTTTT; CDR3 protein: CASRRQGDTGELFF
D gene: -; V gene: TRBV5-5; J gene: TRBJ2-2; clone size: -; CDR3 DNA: TGTGCCAGCAGCTTGTTAGGAGGCACCGGGGAGCTGTTTTTT; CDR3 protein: CASSLLGGTGELFF
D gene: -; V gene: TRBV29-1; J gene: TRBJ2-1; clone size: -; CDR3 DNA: TGCAGCGTTGAGCGACAGAGGGTAAATGAGCAGTTCTTC; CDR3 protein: CSVERQRVNEQFF
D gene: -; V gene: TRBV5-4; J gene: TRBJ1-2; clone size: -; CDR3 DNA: TGTGCCGGAGGAGGAAGGTCGGGCTACACCTTC; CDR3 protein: CAGGGRSGYTF
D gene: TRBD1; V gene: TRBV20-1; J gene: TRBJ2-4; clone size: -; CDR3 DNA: TGCAGTGCTAGCTCCGGGACAGGGGCCAAAAACATTCAGTACTTC; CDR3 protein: CSASSGTGAKNIQYF
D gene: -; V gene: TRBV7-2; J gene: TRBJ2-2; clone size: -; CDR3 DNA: TGTGCCAGCAGCACCCGGGACCGAAGAAACACCGGGGAGCTGTTTTTT; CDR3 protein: CASSTRDRRNTGELFF
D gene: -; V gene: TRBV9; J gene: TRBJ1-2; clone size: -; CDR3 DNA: TGTGCCAGCAGCACCAACACAGGGAATGGCTACACCTTC; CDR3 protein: CASSTNTGNGYTF
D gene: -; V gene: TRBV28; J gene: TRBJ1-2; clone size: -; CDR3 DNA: TGTGCCAGCTCCACCCCCCCTCCGAGGTATGGCTACACCTTC; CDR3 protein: CASSTPPPRYGYTF
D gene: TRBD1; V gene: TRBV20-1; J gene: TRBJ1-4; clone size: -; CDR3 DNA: TGCAGTGCCCATCCAGGGGGCGTTAGGGAAAAACTGTTTTTT; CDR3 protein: CSAHPGGVREKLFF
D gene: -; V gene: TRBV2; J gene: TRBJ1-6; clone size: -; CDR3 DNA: TGTGCCACGATAGGGTTGGTTAATTCACCCCTCCACTTT; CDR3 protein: CATIGLVNSPLHF
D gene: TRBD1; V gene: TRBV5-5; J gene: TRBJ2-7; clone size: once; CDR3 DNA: TGTGCCAGCAACAGGGGACAGGGTTTCTACGAGCAGTACTTC; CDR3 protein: CASNRGQGFYEQYF
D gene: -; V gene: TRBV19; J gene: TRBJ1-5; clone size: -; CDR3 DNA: TGTGCCAGTAGTAACCCCGAGGGCCGGCGGAGGGGGAATCAGCCCCAGCATTTT; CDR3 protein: CASSNPEGRRRGNQPQHF
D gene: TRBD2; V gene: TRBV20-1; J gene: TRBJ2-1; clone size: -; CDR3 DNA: TGCAGTGCGATAAGCGGGGGGGACTCCTACAATGAGCAGTTCTTC; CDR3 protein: CSAISGGDSYNEQFF
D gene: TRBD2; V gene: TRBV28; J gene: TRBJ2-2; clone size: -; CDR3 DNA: TGTGCCAGCAGTACCTACTCCGGGACTAGCGGATTTAACACCGGGGAGCTGTTTTTT; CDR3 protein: CASSTYSGTSGFNTGELFF
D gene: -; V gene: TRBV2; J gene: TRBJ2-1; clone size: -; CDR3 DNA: TGTGCCAGCAGGCATTTTGGGGTGGCAACGGATGAGCAGTTCTTC; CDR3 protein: CASRHFGVATDEQFF
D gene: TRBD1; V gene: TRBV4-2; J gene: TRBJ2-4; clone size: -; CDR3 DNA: TGTGCCAGCAGCCGGACAGGGGAAGAGGGGGCCAAAAACATTCAGTACTTC; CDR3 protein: CASSRTGEEGAKNIQYF
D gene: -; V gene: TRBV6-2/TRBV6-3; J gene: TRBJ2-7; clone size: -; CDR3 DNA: TGTGCCAGCAGTTACTTGAGGGTGGGGGCCTACGAGCAGTACTTC; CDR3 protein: CASSYLRVGAYEQYF
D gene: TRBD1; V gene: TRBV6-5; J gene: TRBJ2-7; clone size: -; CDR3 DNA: TGTGCCAGCAGGTTAAACAGGGGGCCCTACGAGCAGTACTTC; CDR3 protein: CASRLNRGPYEQYF
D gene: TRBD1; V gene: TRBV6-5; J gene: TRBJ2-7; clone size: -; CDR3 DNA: TGTGCCAGCAGTTATAGGGCAGGGGGCCCCTACGAGCAGTACTTC; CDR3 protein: CASSYRAGGPYEQYF
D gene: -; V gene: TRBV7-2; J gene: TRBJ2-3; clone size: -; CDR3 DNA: TGTGCCAGCAGCTGGGGCACTAGGGGGAAAACAGATACGCAGTATTTT; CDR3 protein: CASSWGTRGKTDTQYF
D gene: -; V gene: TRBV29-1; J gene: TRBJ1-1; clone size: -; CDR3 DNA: TGCAGCGTTTCCACTGAAGCTTTCTTT; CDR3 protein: CSVSTEAFF
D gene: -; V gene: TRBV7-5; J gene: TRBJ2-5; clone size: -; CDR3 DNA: -; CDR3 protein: CISVPDPGWPFQETQYF
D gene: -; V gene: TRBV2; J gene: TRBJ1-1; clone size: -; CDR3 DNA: TGTGCCAGCAGGGGAGGGGTTTCGTGGAACACTGAAGCTTTCTTT; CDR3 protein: CASRGGVSWNTEAFF
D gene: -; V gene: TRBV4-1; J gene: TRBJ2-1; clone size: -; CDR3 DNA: TGCGCCAGCAGCCAAGGAATCAAACCAACAGGGAGCGGGGCCTACAATGAGCAGTTCTTC; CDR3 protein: CASSQGIKPTGSGAYNEQFF
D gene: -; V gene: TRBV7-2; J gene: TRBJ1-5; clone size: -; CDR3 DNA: TGTGCCAGCAGCCCCCCTAGCGTGCGCGGCAATCAGCCCCAGCATTTT; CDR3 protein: CASSPPSVRGNQPQHF
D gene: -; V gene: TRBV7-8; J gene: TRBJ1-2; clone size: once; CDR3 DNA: TGTGCCAGCAGCTTAGCCAGCGACGCCAGACCTAACTATGGCTACACCTTC; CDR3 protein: CASSLASDARPNYGYTF